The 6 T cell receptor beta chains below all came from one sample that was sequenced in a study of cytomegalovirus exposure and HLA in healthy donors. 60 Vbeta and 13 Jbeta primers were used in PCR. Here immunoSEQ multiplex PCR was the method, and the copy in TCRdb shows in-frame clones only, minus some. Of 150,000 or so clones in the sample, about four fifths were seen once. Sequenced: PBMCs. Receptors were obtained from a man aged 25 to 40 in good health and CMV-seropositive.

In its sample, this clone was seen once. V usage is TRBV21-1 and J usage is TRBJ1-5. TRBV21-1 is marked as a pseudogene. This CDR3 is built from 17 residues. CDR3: CASSKEDGGLGNQPQHF. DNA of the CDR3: TGTGCCAGCAGCAAAGAAGACGGAGGTTTAGGCAATCAGCCCCAGCATTTT.

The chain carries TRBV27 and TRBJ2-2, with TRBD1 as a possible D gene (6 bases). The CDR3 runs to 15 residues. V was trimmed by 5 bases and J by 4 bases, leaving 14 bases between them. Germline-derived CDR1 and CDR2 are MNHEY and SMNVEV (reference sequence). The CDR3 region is CASSPTTGLTGELFF. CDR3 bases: TGTGCCAGCAGTCCCACGACAGGACTCACCGGGGAGCTGTTTTTT.

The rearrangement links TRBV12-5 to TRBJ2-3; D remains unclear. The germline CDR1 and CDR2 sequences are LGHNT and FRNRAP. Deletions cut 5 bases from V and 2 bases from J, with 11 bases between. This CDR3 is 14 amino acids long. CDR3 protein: CASGLQATTDTQYF. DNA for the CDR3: TGTGCTAGTGGTCTCCAGGCCACCACAGATACGCAGTATTTT. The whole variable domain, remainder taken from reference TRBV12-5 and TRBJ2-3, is DARVTQTPRHKVTEMGQEVTMRCQPILGHNTVFWYRQTMMQGLELLAYFRNRAPLDDSGMPKDRFSAEMPDATLATLKIQPSEPRDSAVYFCASGLQATTDTQYFGPGTRLTVL.

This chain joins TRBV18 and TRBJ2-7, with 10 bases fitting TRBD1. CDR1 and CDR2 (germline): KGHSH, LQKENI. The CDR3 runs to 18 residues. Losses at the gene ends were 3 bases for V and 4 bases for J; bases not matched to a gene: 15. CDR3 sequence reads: CASSPGTGVGGTLYEQYF. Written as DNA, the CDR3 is TGTGCCAGCTCACCCGGGACAGGGGTCGGCGGGACCCTTTACGAGCAGTACTTC.

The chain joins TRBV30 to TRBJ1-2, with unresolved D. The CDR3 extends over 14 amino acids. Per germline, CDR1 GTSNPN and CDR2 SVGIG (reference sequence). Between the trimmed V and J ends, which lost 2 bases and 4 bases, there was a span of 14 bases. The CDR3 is CAWSTNSGGYGYTF. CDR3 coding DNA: TGTGCCTGGAGTACCAACTCAGGTGGCTATGGCTACACCTTC.

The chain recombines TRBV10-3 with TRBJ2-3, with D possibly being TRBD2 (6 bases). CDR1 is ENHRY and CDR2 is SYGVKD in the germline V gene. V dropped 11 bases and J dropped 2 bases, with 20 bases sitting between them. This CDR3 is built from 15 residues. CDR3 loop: CAAANGGVSTDTQYF. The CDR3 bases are TGTGCCGCGGCCAACGGAGGGGTTTCCACAGATACGCAGTATTTT.